The 24 T cell receptor beta chains below were found in one sample sequenced in a study of T cells in localized non-small cell lung cancer. Profiled with immunoSEQ multiplex PCR; TCRdb holds only in-frame clones, not every one. The sample yields almost 65,000 clones, almost 90% seen once. The material sequenced was peripheral blood, taken before any cancer treatment. The receptors shown here come from a woman aged 35 to 75 with stage I lung adenocarcinoma.

The chain uses TRBV9 and TRBJ2-1; 8 bases are shared with TRBD2. Germline loops: CDR1 SGDLS, CDR2 YYNGEE. The CDR3 sequence is 16 residues long. Unmatched junction bases numbered 14, after V lost 3 bases and J lost 9 bases. Here the CDR3 DNA reads TGTGCCAGCAGCGCGCTAGCGGGCCCCCAGGCGGGTGAGCAGTTCTTC. Its protein is CASSALAGPQAGEQFF.

The J gene is TRBJ2-1, the V gene TRBV27, with 13 bases fitting TRBD2. Germline CDR1 reads MNHEY; CDR2 reads SMNVEV (reference sequence). J lost 5 bases, V lost 3 bases, and 7 bases had no gene match. This CDR3 is built from 17 residues. CDR3 protein: CASSFLGTSGKDNEQFF. The DNA of the CDR3 is TGTGCCAGCAGTTTTCTCGGGACTAGCGGGAAGGACAATGAGCAGTTCTTC.

The chain links TRBV5-1 to TRBJ1-2, with 8 bases fitting TRBD1. The germline V gene has CDR1 SGHRS and CDR2 YFSETQ. With V trimmed by 4 bases and J by 8 bases, 7 bases remained unmatched. This CDR3 spans 13 amino acids. This CDR3 reads CASSADRVDGYTF. CDR3 nucleotides: TGCGCCAGCAGCGCGGACAGGGTGGACGGCTACACCTTC.

The genes are TRBV5-4 and TRBJ1-5; D might be TRBD1 (6 bases). The CDR3 spans 14 residues. The V end was cut by 0 bases, the J end by 2 bases, with 6 bases between. Germline V gene sequence: CDR1 SGHNT, CDR2 YYREEE (reference sequence). CDR3 in DNA: TGTGCCAGCAGCTTGGCAGGGGGCAATCAGCCCCAGCATTTT. Translating gives CASSLAGGNQPQHF.

The chain employs TRBV5-1 and TRBJ2-7; either TRBD1 or TRBD2 may supply D (5 bases each). There are 13 residues in the CDR3. Trimming shortened V by 3 bases and J by 1 base, and 8 bases separated the two germline ends. From germline, CDR1 is SGHRS and CDR2 YFSETQ. CDR3 loop: CASSSGTSYEQYF. The DNA for the CDR3 is TGCGCCAGCAGCTCCGGGACGTCCTACGAGCAGTACTTC.

This chain uses TRBV6-6 with TRBJ2-2; tentative D call: TRBD2 (5 bases). The CDR3 runs to 14 residues. The ends were cut back, 0 bases at V and 5 bases at J, with 7 bases in the middle. Germline CDR1 is MNHNY and CDR2 is SVGAGI (reference sequence). CDR3 protein: CASSYSGVTGELFF. The CDR3 nucleotides read TGTGCCAGCAGTTACTCCGGGGTTACCGGGGAGCTGTTTTTT.

This chain joins TRBV6-1 and TRBJ2-7; D tentatively reads TRBD1 or TRBD2 (6 bases each). V shed 2 bases and J shed 2 bases, with 16 bases lying between them. The CDR3 totals 16 residues. In germline, CDR1 is MNHNS, CDR2 SASEGT. As DNA, the CDR3 is TGTGCCAGCAGTGAACCGGGGGCTTCTTTCCCCTACGAGCAGTACTTC. This encodes CASSEPGASFPYEQYF.

This chain connects TRBV7-9 to TRBJ2-3, with D uncertain. The length of the CDR3 is 12 residues. Trimming took 3 bases from V and 4 from J, leaving 5 bases between them. Germline V lookup: CDR1 SEHNR, CDR2 FQNEAQ (reference sequence). The CDR3: CASSLGPDTQYF. The CDR3 nucleotides read TGTGCCAGCAGCTTGGGCCCAGATACGCAGTATTTT.

This chain uses TRBV15 with TRBJ1-3; a weak D match, TRBD1 (5 bases). V dropped 1 base and J dropped 4 bases, with 8 bases sitting between them. The CDR3 contains 14 residues. Germline V gene lookup returns CDR1 LNHNV and CDR2 YYDKDF (reference sequence). The CDR3 nucleotides read TGTGCCACCAGCAGAGTAGGGGCGGGAAACACCATATATTTT. Protein sequence: CATSRVGAGNTIYF.

This chain links TRBV7-9 with TRBJ1-1; 7 nucleotides align to TRBD1. V trimming: 7 bases; J trimming: 0 bases; junction bases outside the gene matches: 5. Germline CDR1 and CDR2: SEHNR and FQNEAQ (reference sequence). The CDR3 length is 14 residues. This CDR3 reads CASNRGSMNTEAFF. CDR3 DNA: TGTGCCAGCAACAGGGGAAGCATGAACACTGAAGCTTTCTTT.

The chain carries TRBV28 and TRBJ1-2, with a tentative D call TRBD1 (5 bases). Trimming removed 5 bases from V and 4 bases from J, with 14 bases in between. Germline-derived CDR1 and CDR2 are MDHEN and SYDVKM. CDR3 length: 14 amino acids. CDR3 loop: CASSPATALYGYTF. Written as DNA, the CDR3 is TGTGCCAGCAGTCCTGCGACAGCGCTCTATGGCTACACCTTC.

The J gene is TRBJ1-2, the V gene TRBV29-1, with D tentatively TRBD1 (6 bases). Between the trimmed V and J ends, which lost 3 bases and 7 bases, there was a span of 15 bases. The CDR3 has 13 residues. CDR1 and CDR2 (germline): SQVTM, ANQGSEA. The CDR3 is CSVEAGDRSGYTF. The CDR3 bases are TGCAGCGTTGAGGCAGGGGATCGGAGTGGCTACACCTTC.

In this sample, this clone turned up once. The genes are TRBV19 and TRBJ2-1, with 13 bases fitting TRBD2. With V trimmed by 5 bases and J by 8 bases, 12 bases remained unmatched. CDR3 length equals 17 residues. CDR1 and CDR2 (germline): LNHDA, SQIVND (reference sequence). The CDR3 spells CASSPGGLAGDIYEQFF. The CDR3 DNA is TGTGCCAGTAGTCCGGGAGGACTAGCGGGGGACATTTATGAGCAGTTCTTC.

In regard to this clone: Compared with germline, one end of the junction differs, possibly owing to a read error. V is TRBV7-7 and J is TRBJ2-2; TRBD1 matches 7 bases. Germline assignment: CDR1 SSHAT and CDR2 FNYEAQ (reference sequence). CDR3 length equals 15 residues. CDR3: CASSPRTGNTGELFF. The CDR3 nucleotides read TGTGCTAGCAGCCCACGGACAGGGAACACCGGGGAGCTGTTTTTT.

This clone has only a few counts. The same CDR3 can be traced to other DNA sequences in this sample. The chain has TRBV18 and TRBJ1-1; D unresolved. Between the trimmed V and J ends, which lost 3 bases and 3 bases, there was a span of 8 bases. The CDR3 is 13 residues long. Germline-derived CDR1 and CDR2 are KGHSH and LQKENI. The CDR3 DNA reads TGTGCCAGCTCACCGCAGTATGACACTGAAGCTTTCTTT. It specifies CASSPQYDTEAFF.

The gene calls are TRBV9 and TRBJ2-5, with 8 bases matching TRBD1. Germline V gives CDR1 SGDLS, CDR2 YYNGEE. The length of the CDR3 is 15 residues. J gave up 5 bases and V 2 bases, and 8 bases lay outside the gene matches. CDR3 sequence (DNA): TGTGCCAGCAGCGTGGATCGGACAGGGATGGAGACCCAGTACTTC. This sequence encodes CASSVDRTGMETQYF.

The chain joins TRBV27 to TRBJ1-1; D unclear. This CDR3 comprises 15 residues. Per germline, CDR1 MNHEY and CDR2 SMNVEV (reference sequence). Trimming pared 0 bases from V and 0 bases from J, leaving 8 bases between. The chain's CDR3 is CASSLSEGLNTEAFF. The CDR3 region has the DNA TGTGCCAGCAGTTTATCAGAAGGTTTGAACACTGAAGCTTTCTTT.

This clone was recorded only once. The chain links TRBV28 to TRBJ1-2; 12 bases are shared with TRBD1. Germline CDR1 MDHEN, CDR2 SYDVKM. The V segment lost 5 bases and the J segment 5 bases; nucleotides outside the gene matches: 18. The CDR3 loop spans 19 amino acids. CDR3: CASSVLTPGQGASGYGYTF. CDR3 nucleotide sequence: TGTGCCAGCAGTGTATTGACCCCGGGACAGGGGGCATCAGGGTATGGCTACACCTTC.

The chain employs TRBV4-3 and TRBJ2-5; D possibly corresponds to TRBD2 (7 bases). CDR3 size: 14 residues. Trimming pared 0 bases from V and 5 bases from J, leaving 10 bases between. Germline V gene data show CDR1 as LGHNA and CDR2 as YSLEER. The CDR3 coding sequence is TGCGCCAGCAGCCAAGATAGGGGGGGGGAGACCCAGTACTTC. This sequence encodes CASSQDRGGETQYF.

The J gene is TRBJ1-5, the V gene TRBV4-1; the D gene is possibly TRBD1 (6 bases). This CDR3 spans 13 amino acids. Germline V gene sequence: CDR1 MGHRA, CDR2 YSYEKL. V gave up 4 bases and J gave up 5 bases, with 9 bases separating them. The CDR3 DNA sequence: TGCGCCAGCAGCCCGAACAGGGATCAGCCCCAGCATTTT. It codes for CASSPNRDQPQHF.

The V call is TRBV11-2, the J call TRBJ1-2; D gene unclear. The V gene's germline CDR1 is SGHAT and CDR2 FQNNGV. The CDR3 is made up of 13 amino acids. V lost 3 bases to trimming and J lost 3 bases, with 8 bases between them. The CDR3 loop reads CASSLSLDYGYTF. In nucleotides, the CDR3 is TGTGCCAGCAGCTTGTCCCTGGACTATGGCTACACCTTC. The whole variable domain, remainder taken from reference TRBV11-2 and TRBJ1-2, is EAGVAQSPRYKIIEKRQSVAFWCNPISGHATLYWYQQILGQGPKLLIQFQNNGVVDDSQLPKDRFSAERLKGVDSTLKIQPAKLEDSAVYLCASSLSLDYGYTFGSGTRLTVV.

V is TRBV19 and J is TRBJ1-4; TRBD1 might be the D (6 bases). Germline values: CDR1 LNHDA, CDR2 SQIVND (reference sequence). The CDR3 extends over 16 amino acids. Trimming removed 6 bases from V and 8 bases from J, with 22 bases in between. The CDR3 DNA reads TGTGCCAGTAGCTCCTCTGGGGGGGCGATCGGAGAAAAACTGTTTTTT. As protein: CASSSSGGAIGEKLFF.

CDR3 sequence: CASSYSRLEPLHF. The CDR3 nucleotides read TGTGCCAGCAGTTACTCACGGCTTGAGCCCCTCCACTTT. The genes are TRBV6-5 and TRBJ1-6; D unclear. From germline, CDR1 is MNHEY and CDR2 SVGAGI. V shed 0 bases and J shed 13 bases, with 10 bases lying between them. The CDR3 contains 13 residues.

The V call is TRBV4-2, the J call TRBJ2-5; 8 bases match TRBD2. V lost 0 bases, J lost 2 bases, and 2 bases stayed unmatched. From germline, CDR1 is LGHNA and CDR2 YNFKEQ. The CDR3 runs to 15 residues. The CDR3 bases are TGTGCCAGCAGCCAAGAGGGCGGGAGGCAAGAGACCCAGTACTTC. Its protein is CASSQEGGRQETQYF.